This T cell receptor beta chain is drawn from a study of cytomegalovirus exposure and HLA in healthy donors. This clone was picked up one time. Its antigen is undetermined. Overall study results and limits: In vitro confirmation showed three CMV-associated chains to be CMV antigen specific. Cytomegalovirus-associated TCR beta chains were listed, numbering approximately 150.

Produced via immunoSEQ multiplex PCR; TCRdb's table is partial and in-frame only. Of 82,000 or so clones in the sample, 95% are singletons; the top ten hold more than 0.6%. Per the germline V gene, CDR1 is SGDLS and CDR2 is YYNGEE. The V segment lost 4 bases and the J segment 2 bases; nucleotides outside the gene matches: 6. This CDR3 spans 14 amino acids. Separate from the roughly 670-subject first cohort, the 120-subject validation cohort was the one that the donors belonged to. V gene TRBV9 combines with J gene TRBJ2-7; 7 bases are shared with TRBD1. The sequencing sample was made of PBMCs. This receptor was obtained from a woman under 30 in good health and CMV-seronegative. CDR3 coding DNA: TGTGCCAGCAGCCCCCGGACAGGCCCCTACGAGCAGTACTTC. This encodes CASSPRTGPYEQYF.